The sequence of this T cell receptor (beta chain) was determined in a study of PD-1 blockade in mismatch repair-deficient tumors. The wider study: Patients had around twelve mismatch repair-deficient cancer types, all previously treated and progressing. Study-level findings and limits: Tumor-resident clones, often absent from pretreatment blood, expanded after pembrolizumab and then contracted.

Turning to this clone: The antigen remains unidentified.

The TCR-sequenced patients were a few responders to pembrolizumab. Data came from immunoSEQ multiplex PCR; TCRdb stores just in-frame clones and leaves some out. The sample shows just over 25,000 clones, approximately 88% of them seen only once. This TCR came from an adult with mismatch repair-deficient cancer. The sample consisted of PBMCs, taken before pembrolizumab treatment.

The CDR3 sequence is CASSQEGTNSYNEQFF. For the CDR3, the DNA is TGTGCCAGCAGCCAAGAGGGGACAAACTCCTACAATGAGCAGTTCTTC. This chain connects TRBV4-2 to TRBJ2-1; possibly TRBD1 for D (6 bases). Germline V CDR1 and CDR2: LGHNA, YNFKEQ. The CDR3 totals 16 residues. V was trimmed by 0 bases and J by 0 bases, leaving 9 bases between them.